The sequence of this T cell receptor (beta chain) was determined in a study of blood T cell repertoires in COVID-19. This CDR3 has 13 amino acids. After removal of 4 bases from V and 10 bases from J, the junction contained 9 bases not matched to a gene. The germline gives CDR1 MNHEY, CDR2 SMNVEV (reference sequence). Clones were read by immunoSEQ multiplex PCR, and TCRdb kept only the in-frame ones, dropping some. The sample holds 200,000 to 300,000 clones, about 80% seen once. V is TRBV27 and J is TRBJ1-2; 7 bases align to TRBD1. Sequenced material: peripheral blood. The source is a woman aged 80 or older with acute or convalescent COVID-19. The CDR3 protein is CASSYRTGRDYTF. The CDR3 DNA sequence: TGTGCCAGCAGTTACCGGACAGGCCGGGACTACACCTTC.